One sample yielded the 28 T cell receptor beta chains listed below, sequenced in a study of blood T cell repertoires in COVID-19. This table comes from immunoSEQ multiplex PCR, and its TCRdb copy is limited to in-frame clones, with some not included. Among about 110,000 clones listed, about 91% were seen once. Sequencing input: peripheral blood. The receptors were sampled from a man aged 45-65 years with active or convalescent COVID-19.

The CDR3 sequence is CASSYKESGRAYEQFF. CDR3 in DNA: TGTGCCAGCAGTTACAAGGAAAGCGGGAGGGCCTATGAGCAGTTCTTC. The rearrangement joins TRBV6-6 to TRBJ2-1; TRBD2 matches 10 bases. The V segment lost 2 bases and the J segment 8 bases; nucleotides outside the gene matches: 9. The CDR3 covers 16 residues. Germline V gene data show CDR1 as MNHNY and CDR2 as SVGAGI (reference sequence).

This chain connects TRBV19 to TRBJ2-5; 12 nucleotides line up with TRBD1. CDR1 and CDR2 from the germline V gene are LNHDA and SQIVND (reference sequence). There are 16 residues in the CDR3. V gave up 5 bases and J gave up 4 bases; unmatched junction bases: 8. The CDR3 nucleotides are TGTGCCAGTAGTGCCAGGGGGACAGGGGGCCTAGAGACCCAGTACTTC. It is translated as CASSARGTGGLETQYF.

CDR3 loop: CASSLGGDEQYF. As DNA, the CDR3 is TGTGCCAGCAGCTTAGGCGGGGACGAGCAGTACTTC. The J gene is TRBJ2-7, the V gene TRBV7-8; D is possibly TRBD2 (6 bases). Germline CDR1 and CDR2: SGHVS and FQNEAQ. The V gene lost 1 base and the J gene lost 5 bases, with 6 bases spanning the gap. The CDR3 loop spans 12 amino acids.

The chain joins TRBV6-5 to TRBJ1-1; TRBD1 matches at 7 bases. Germline CDR1 is MNHEY and CDR2 is SVGAGI. V lost 5 bases and J lost 6; bases outside the gene matches: 6. This CDR3 spans 13 amino acids. The CDR3 sequence: CASSPGGLAEAFF. Here the CDR3 DNA reads TGTGCCAGCAGTCCAGGGGGTCTGGCTGAAGCTTTCTTT.

The chain is built from TRBV18 and TRBJ2-4; TRBD2 matches at 7 bases. V shed 0 bases and J 6 bases; nucleotides not matched to a gene: 5. CDR3 size: 15 residues. Germline CDR1 reads KGHSH; CDR2 reads LQKENI. As DNA, the CDR3 is TGTGCCAGCTCACCACCGGCAGCTAGCGGAAACATTCAGTACTTC. Residues: CASSPPAASGNIQYF.

The rearrangement joins TRBV18 to TRBJ1-4; D might be TRBD1 (5 bases). CDR1 and CDR2 from the germline V gene are KGHSH and LQKENI. This CDR3 comprises 13 residues. The ends were cut back, 2 bases at V and 8 bases at J, with 9 bases in the middle. The CDR3 DNA is TGTGCCAGCTCACCAGGACAAGAGGAAAAACTGTTTTTT. It yields the protein CASSPGQEEKLFF.

This sequence joins TRBV19 and TRBJ2-1; tentative D call: TRBD1 (6 bases). Germline V CDR1 and CDR2: LNHDA, SQIVND (reference sequence). Trimming removed 5 bases at V and 5 bases at J, with 13 bases between. The CDR3 runs to 14 residues. In nucleotides, the CDR3 is TGTGCCAGTAGTGCGCCCGGGACACACAATGAGCAGTTCTTC. Amino acids: CASSAPGTHNEQFF.

The rearrangement links TRBV7-9 to TRBJ1-1, with D tentatively TRBD1 (5 bases). CDR1 SEHNR and CDR2 FQNEAQ come from the germline V gene (reference sequence). This CDR3 has 12 amino acids. V was clipped by 1 base and J by 7 bases, with 7 bases between them. Here the CDR3 reads CASSLGQNEAFF. The CDR3 DNA reads as TGTGCCAGCAGCTTAGGACAGAATGAAGCTTTCTTT. Full variable domain (rest looked up from reference TRBV7-9 and TRBJ1-1): DTGVSQNPRHKITKRGQNVTFRCDPISEHNRLYWYRQTLGQGPEFLTYFQNEAQLEKSRLLSDRFSAERPKGSFSTLEIQRTEQGDSAMYLCASSLGQNEAFFGQGTRLTVV.

This sequence joins TRBV4-3 and TRBJ2-7; 9 nucleotides agree with TRBD1. The CDR3 loop spans 15 amino acids. CDR1 LGHNA and CDR2 YSLEER come from the germline V gene. V was clipped by 3 bases and J by 7 bases; unmatched bases: 10. The CDR3 nucleotides read TGCGCCAGCAGCCATAGCCGGGGACAGGGTTCTGAGCAGTACTTC. Its protein is CASSHSRGQGSEQYF.

The rearrangement joins TRBV18 to TRBJ1-6; 10 bases map to TRBD1. Trimming cost V 3 bases and J 8 bases; bases outside gene matches: 7. CDR3 length equals 16 residues. Per the germline V gene, CDR1 is KGHSH and CDR2 is LQKENI. This CDR3 is CASSPLTGGKDSPLHF. The DNA for the CDR3 is TGTGCCAGCTCACCCCTGACAGGGGGCAAGGATTCACCCCTCCACTTT. Supplemented by reference TRBV18 and TRBJ1-6, the full variable domain reads NAGVMQNPRHLVRRRGQEARLRCSPMKGHSHVYWYRQLPEEGLKFMVYLQKENIIDESGMPKERFSAEFPKEGPSILRIQQVVRGDSAAYFCASSPLTGGKDSPLHFGNGTRLTVT.

This clone was detected only a few times. The rearrangement joins TRBV28 to TRBJ1-4, with 9 bases identical to TRBD1. The V gene's germline CDR1 is MDHEN and CDR2 SYDVKM. This CDR3 has 16 residues. V lost 2 bases to trimming and J lost 6 bases; unmatched junction nucleotides: 7. The CDR3, as DNA: TGTGCCAGCAGTTTACCTCCGGGACAGGGTTATGAAAAACTGTTTTTT. Its translation: CASSLPPGQGYEKLFF.

The rearrangement links TRBV28 to TRBJ2-1, with 10 bases matching TRBD2. Germline-derived CDR1 and CDR2 are MDHEN and SYDVKM. Unmatched junction bases numbered 9, after V lost 3 bases and J lost 10 bases. CDR3 length: 15 amino acids. The CDR3 spells CASSFSLAGDWEQFF. The CDR3 coding sequence is TGTGCCAGCAGTTTCTCGCTAGCGGGAGATTGGGAGCAGTTCTTC.

The chain carries TRBV30 and TRBJ2-1; TRBD1 matches at 7 bases. CDR1 and CDR2 from the germline V gene are GTSNPN and SVGIG (reference sequence). The J segment lost 5 bases and the V segment lost 4 bases, leaving 17 bases of the junction unmatched. This CDR3 region has 17 residues. The CDR3 DNA is TGTGCCTGGATCAGATTAGAAGGGGACAGAAGTCACAATGAGCAGTTCTTC. Encoded protein: CAWIRLEGDRSHNEQFF.

V and J are TRBV25-1 and TRBJ2-1, with D possibly matching TRBD2 (6 bases). This CDR3 is built from 16 residues. Trimming shortened V by 4 bases and J by 5 bases, and 18 bases separated the two germline ends. Germline CDR1 and CDR2: MGHDK and SYGVNS. The CDR3 is CASSGFKWGGDNEQFF. CDR3 coding DNA: TGTGCCAGCAGTGGTTTCAAGTGGGGAGGCGACAATGAGCAGTTCTTC.

J is TRBJ2-7 and V is TRBV24-1, with 8 bases fitting TRBD2. CDR3 size: 18 residues. CDR1 and CDR2 from the germline V gene are KGHDR and SFDVKD. Trimming at V came to 5 bases and at J to 8 bases, leaving 22 bases not matched to a gene. In DNA, the CDR3 is TGTGCCACCAGTGCGGAGGGCCATACAGCGGGGGATGCTACGCAGCAGTACTTC. Residues: CATSAEGHTAGDATQQYF.

This sequence joins TRBV28 and TRBJ2-3; 8 bases map to TRBD2. V shed 7 bases and J 2 bases; nucleotides not matched to a gene: 8. CDR1 is MDHEN, CDR2 SYDVKM, per germline. This CDR3 comprises 15 residues. The CDR3 loop is CASKEAGDLTDTQYF. Here the CDR3 DNA reads TGTGCCAGCAAAGAAGCGGGAGACCTCACAGATACGCAGTATTTT.

The V and J genes are TRBV28 and TRBJ2-7, with TRBD2 as a possible D gene (5 bases). This CDR3 has 14 residues. The germline CDR1 and CDR2 sequences are MDHEN and SYDVKM. V gave up 2 bases and J gave up 4 bases, with 12 bases separating them. The CDR3 is CASSLGSRPYEQYF. Here the CDR3 DNA reads TGTGCCAGCAGTTTAGGGAGCAGGCCTTACGAGCAGTACTTC.

The V gene is TRBV18, the J gene TRBJ2-7; D ambiguous. This CDR3 spans 15 amino acids. CDR1 is KGHSH, CDR2 LQKENI, per germline. The V end was cut by 2 bases, the J end by 1 base, with 12 bases between. In nucleotides, the CDR3 is TGTGCCAGCTCACCAGGTGCAACAGTTTCCTACGAGCAGTACTTC. This gives the protein CASSPGATVSYEQYF.

The sample holds a few counts of this clone. The chain has TRBV5-4 and TRBJ1-2; possible D gene TRBD1, 5 bases. The CDR3 has 14 residues. Germline V CDR1 and CDR2: SGHNT, YYREEE (reference sequence). Trimming took 0 bases from V and 5 from J, leaving 11 bases between them. DNA for the CDR3: TGTGCCAGCAGCTTGGAAGCCTCAGGGTATGGCTACACCTTC. Its translation: CASSLEASGYGYTF.

The J gene is TRBJ1-2, the V gene TRBV6-2 or TRBV6-3; TRBD1 is a possible D gene (6 bases). With 6 bases removed from V and 2 bases from J, the gap between germline ends came to 19 bases. CDR1 and CDR2 from the germline V gene are MNHEY and SVGEGT. The CDR3 totals 16 residues. CDR3 in DNA: TGTGCCAGCAGCCCGAACAGGGCTGGGGGCAACTATGGCTACACCTTC. This encodes CASSPNRAGGNYGYTF.

The chain uses TRBV7-2 and TRBJ2-7; 10 bases agree with TRBD1. The V segment lost 5 bases and the J segment 7 bases; nucleotides outside the gene matches: 8. Germline CDR1 is SGHTA and CDR2 is FQGNSA. The CDR3 contains 14 residues. CDR3 amino acids: CASSPTGTGVEQYF. CDR3 bases: TGTGCCAGCAGCCCTACGGGGACAGGGGTTGAGCAGTACTTC.

CDR3 nucleotide sequence: TGTGCCAGCAGTAGGGGGCAGGGAGTGGCCGGGGAGCTGTTTTTT. Translated, it gives CASSRGQGVAGELFF. The gene calls are TRBV12-1 and TRBJ2-2; the table calls TRBD1, which could not be checked here. TRBV12-1 is deemed a pseudogene. CDR3 length equals 15 residues.

V and J are TRBV10-1 and TRBJ2-7; D might be TRBD2 (6 bases). Trimming took 3 bases from V and 7 from J, leaving 19 bases between them. This CDR3 spans 15 amino acids. Per germline, CDR1 WNHNN and CDR2 SYGVQD (reference sequence). The CDR3 sequence: CASSDFAGPAGEQYF. As DNA, the CDR3 is TGCGCCAGCAGTGACTTCGCGGGGCCCGCCGGGGAGCAGTACTTC.

The V and J genes are TRBV5-1 and TRBJ2-7; tentatively, D is TRBD1 (6 bases). The germline CDR1 and CDR2 sequences are SGHRS and YFSETQ. The CDR3 has 13 residues. V was clipped by 3 bases and J by 5 bases, with 12 bases between them. The CDR3 DNA is TGCGCCAGCAGCTACCGGGACATCGACGAGCAGTACTTC. It is translated as CASSYRDIDEQYF. Full variable domain (rest looked up from reference TRBV5-1 and TRBJ2-7): KAGVTQTPRYLIKTRGQQVTLSCSPISGHRSVSWYQQTPGQGLQFLFEYFSETQRNKGNFPGRFSGRQFSNSRSEMNVSTLELGDSALYLCASSYRDIDEQYFGPGTRLTVT.

V usage is TRBV18 and J usage is TRBJ2-2; 10 positions match TRBD1. J lost 4 bases, V lost 5 bases, and 10 bases had no gene match. CDR1 is KGHSH and CDR2 is LQKENI in the germline V gene. The CDR3 extends over 17 amino acids. The CDR3 nucleotides are TGTGCCAGCTCAGCGCGACAGGGGGCTTACAGCACCGGGGAGCTGTTTTTT. Protein sequence: CASSARQGAYSTGELFF.

The V and J genes are TRBV3-1 (or the pseudogene TRBV3-2) and TRBJ2-2; 8 bases align to TRBD2. The CDR3 is 18 residues long. Germline V gives CDR1 LGHDT, CDR2 YNNKEL (reference sequence). V lost 1 base, J lost 3 bases, and 10 bases stayed unmatched. CDR3 loop: CASSQANPSGSHTGELFF. As DNA, the CDR3 is TGTGCCAGCAGCCAAGCAAACCCGAGCGGGAGTCACACCGGGGAGCTGTTTTTT.

The genes are TRBV3-1 (or the pseudogene TRBV3-2) and TRBJ1-2, with D possibly being TRBD1 (5 bases). CDR1 is LGHDT and CDR2 is YNNKEL in the germline V gene (reference sequence). V gave up 0 bases and J gave up 7 bases, with 12 bases separating them. The CDR3 contains 14 residues. The CDR3 DNA reads TGTGCCAGCAGCCAAGAAGCAGGGTACGGTGGCTACACCTTC. Translated, it gives CASSQEAGYGGYTF.

The rearrangement links TRBV5-1 to TRBJ2-5; 10 nucleotides match TRBD1. After removal of 1 base from V and 3 bases from J, the junction contained 9 bases not matched to a gene. The CDR3 runs 17 residues. CDR1 and CDR2 from the germline V gene are SGHRS and YFSETQ. CDR3 in DNA: TGCGCCAGCAGCTTGTGGGGCGAAGGACAGGGGGAAGAGACCCAGTACTTC. It specifies CASSLWGEGQGEETQYF.